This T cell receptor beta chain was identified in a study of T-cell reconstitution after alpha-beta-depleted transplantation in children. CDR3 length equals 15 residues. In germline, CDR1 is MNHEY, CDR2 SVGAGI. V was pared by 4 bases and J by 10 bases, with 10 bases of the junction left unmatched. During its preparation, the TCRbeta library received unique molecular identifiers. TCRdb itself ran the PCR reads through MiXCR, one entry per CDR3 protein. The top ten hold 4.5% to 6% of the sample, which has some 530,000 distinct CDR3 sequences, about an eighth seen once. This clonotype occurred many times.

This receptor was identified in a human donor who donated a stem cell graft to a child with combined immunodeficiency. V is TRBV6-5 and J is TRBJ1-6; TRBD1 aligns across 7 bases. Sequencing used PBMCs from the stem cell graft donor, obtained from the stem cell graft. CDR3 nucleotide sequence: TGTGCCAGCAGTTCCTCGACAGGGAGACGCTCACCCCTCCACTTT. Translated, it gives CASSSSTGRRSPLHF.